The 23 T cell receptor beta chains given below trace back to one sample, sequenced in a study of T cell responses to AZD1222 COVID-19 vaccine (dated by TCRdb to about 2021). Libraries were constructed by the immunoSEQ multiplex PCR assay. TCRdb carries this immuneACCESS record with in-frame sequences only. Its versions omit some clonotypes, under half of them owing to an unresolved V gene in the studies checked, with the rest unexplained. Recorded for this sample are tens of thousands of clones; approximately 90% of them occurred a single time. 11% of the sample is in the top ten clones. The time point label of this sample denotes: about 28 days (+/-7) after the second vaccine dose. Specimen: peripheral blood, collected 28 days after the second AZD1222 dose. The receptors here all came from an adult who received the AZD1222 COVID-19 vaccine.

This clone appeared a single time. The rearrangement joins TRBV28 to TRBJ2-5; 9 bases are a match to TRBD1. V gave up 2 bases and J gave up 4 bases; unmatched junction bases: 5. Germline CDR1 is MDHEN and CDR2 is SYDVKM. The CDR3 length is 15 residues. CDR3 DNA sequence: TGTGCCAGCAGTTTAGGGACAGGGTCGGGAGAGACCCAGTACTTC. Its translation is CASSLGTGSGETQYF. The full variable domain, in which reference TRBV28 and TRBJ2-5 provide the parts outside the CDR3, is DVKVTQSSRYLVKRTGEKVFLECVQDMDHENMFWYRQDPGLGLRLIYFSYDVKMKEKGDIPEGYSVSREKKERFSLILESASTNQTSMYLCASSLGTGSGETQYFGPGTRLLVL.

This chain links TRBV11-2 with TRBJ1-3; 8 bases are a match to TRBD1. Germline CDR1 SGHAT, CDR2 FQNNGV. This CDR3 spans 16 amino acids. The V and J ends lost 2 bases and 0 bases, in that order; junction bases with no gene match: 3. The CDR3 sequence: CASSLRDRSSGNTIYF. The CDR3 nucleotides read TGTGCCAGCAGCTTAAGGGACAGGTCCTCTGGAAACACCATATATTTT.

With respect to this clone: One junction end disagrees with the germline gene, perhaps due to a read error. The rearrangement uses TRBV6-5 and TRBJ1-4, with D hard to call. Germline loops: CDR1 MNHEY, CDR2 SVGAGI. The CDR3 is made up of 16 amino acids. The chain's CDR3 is CASSYSPAATNEKLFF. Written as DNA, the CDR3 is TGTGCCAGCAGCTACTCTCCGGCAGCAACTAATGAAAAACTGTTTTTT.

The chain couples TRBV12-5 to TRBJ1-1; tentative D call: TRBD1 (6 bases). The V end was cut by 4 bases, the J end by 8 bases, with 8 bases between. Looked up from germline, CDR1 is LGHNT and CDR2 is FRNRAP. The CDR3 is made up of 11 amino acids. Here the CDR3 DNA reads TGTGCTAGTGGTTCCGGGACAGAAGCTTTCTTT. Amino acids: CASGSGTEAFF.

The CDR3: CASRDRGPYGYTF. The CDR3, as DNA: TGTGCCAGCAGAGACAGGGGGCCCTATGGCTACACCTTC. V gene TRBV2 combines with J gene TRBJ1-2; 10 bases line up with TRBD1. V lost 6 bases, J lost 4 bases, and 2 bases stayed unmatched. The CDR3 covers 13 residues. CDR1 is SNHLY and CDR2 is FYNNEI in the germline V gene.

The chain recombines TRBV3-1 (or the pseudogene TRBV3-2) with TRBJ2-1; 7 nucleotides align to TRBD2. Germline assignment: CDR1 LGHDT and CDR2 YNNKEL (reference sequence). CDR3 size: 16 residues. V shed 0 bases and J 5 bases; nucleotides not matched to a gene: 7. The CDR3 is CASSQDKSGVDNEQFF. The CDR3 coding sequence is TGTGCCAGCAGCCAAGATAAGAGCGGGGTTGACAATGAGCAGTTCTTC.

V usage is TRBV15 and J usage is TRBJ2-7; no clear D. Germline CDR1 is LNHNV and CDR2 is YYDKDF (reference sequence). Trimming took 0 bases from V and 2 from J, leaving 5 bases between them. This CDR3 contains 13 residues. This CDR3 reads CATSRDSTYEQYF. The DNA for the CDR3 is TGTGCCACCAGCAGAGACAGCACCTACGAGCAGTACTTC.

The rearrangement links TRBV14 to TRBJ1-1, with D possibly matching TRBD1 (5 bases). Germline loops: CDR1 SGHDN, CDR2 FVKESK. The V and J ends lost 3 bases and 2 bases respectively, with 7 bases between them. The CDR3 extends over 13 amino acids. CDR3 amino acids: CASSHQGNTEAFF. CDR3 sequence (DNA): TGTGCCAGCAGCCACCAGGGAAACACTGAAGCTTTCTTT.

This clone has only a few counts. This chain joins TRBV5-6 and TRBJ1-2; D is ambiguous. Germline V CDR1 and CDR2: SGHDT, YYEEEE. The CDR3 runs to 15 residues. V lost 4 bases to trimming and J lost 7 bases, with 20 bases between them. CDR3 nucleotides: TGTGCCAGCAGCCCGCTCGGTAGGGATGGAGGTGGCTACACCTTC. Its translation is CASSPLGRDGGGYTF.

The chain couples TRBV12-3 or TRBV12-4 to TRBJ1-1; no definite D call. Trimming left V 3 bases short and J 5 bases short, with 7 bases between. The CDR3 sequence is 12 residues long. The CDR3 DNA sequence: TGTGCCAGCAGTTTTTCGAGAACTGAAGCTTTCTTT. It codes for CASSFSRTEAFF.

For the CDR3, the DNA is TGTGCCAGCAGCTTAGACGGGGGAGGGGAGTCACCCCTCCACTTT. As protein: CASSLDGGGESPLHF. This chain connects TRBV7-9 to TRBJ1-6; the D gene is possibly TRBD1 (5 bases). CDR1 is SEHNR and CDR2 is FQNEAQ in the germline V gene (reference sequence). CDR3 length equals 15 residues. Trimming left V 1 base short and J 10 bases short, with 14 bases between.

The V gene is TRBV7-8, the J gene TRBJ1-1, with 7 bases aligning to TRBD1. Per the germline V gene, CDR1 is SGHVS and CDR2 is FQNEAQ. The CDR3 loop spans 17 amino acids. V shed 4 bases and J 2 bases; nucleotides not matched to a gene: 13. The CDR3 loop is CASSSLPPTGVNTEAFF. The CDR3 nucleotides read TGTGCCAGCAGCTCATTACCGCCCACAGGGGTAAACACTGAAGCTTTCTTT.

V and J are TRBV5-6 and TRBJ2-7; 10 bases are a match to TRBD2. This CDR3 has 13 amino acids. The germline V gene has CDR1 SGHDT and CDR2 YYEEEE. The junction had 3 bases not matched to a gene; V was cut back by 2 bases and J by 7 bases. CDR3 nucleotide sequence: TGTGCCAGCAGCTTAGGTAGCGGGGGGGAGCAGTACTTC. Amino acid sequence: CASSLGSGGEQYF. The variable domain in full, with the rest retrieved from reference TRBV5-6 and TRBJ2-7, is DAGVTQSPTHLIKTRGQQVTLRCSPKSGHDTVSWYQQALGQGPQFIFQYYEEEERQRGNFPDRFSGHQFPNYSSELNVNALLLGDSALYLCASSLGSGGEQYFGPGTRLTVT.

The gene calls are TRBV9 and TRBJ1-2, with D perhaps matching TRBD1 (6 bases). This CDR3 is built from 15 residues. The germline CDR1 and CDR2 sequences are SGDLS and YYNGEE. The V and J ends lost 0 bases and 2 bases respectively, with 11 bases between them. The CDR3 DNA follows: TGTGCCAGCAGCGTAGAGGCAGGGGCGAACTATGGCTACACCTTC. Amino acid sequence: CASSVEAGANYGYTF.

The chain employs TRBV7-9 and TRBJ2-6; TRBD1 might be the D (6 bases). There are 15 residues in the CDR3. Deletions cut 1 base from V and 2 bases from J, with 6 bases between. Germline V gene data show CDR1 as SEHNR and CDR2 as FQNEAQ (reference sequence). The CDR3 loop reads CASSLGGPGANVLTF. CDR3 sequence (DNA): TGTGCCAGCAGCTTAGGGGGGCCTGGGGCCAACGTCCTGACTTTC.

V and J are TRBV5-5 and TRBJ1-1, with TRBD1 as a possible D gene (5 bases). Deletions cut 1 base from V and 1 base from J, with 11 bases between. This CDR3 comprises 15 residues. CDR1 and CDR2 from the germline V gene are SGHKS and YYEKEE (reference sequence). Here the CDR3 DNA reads TGTGCCAGCAGCTTGATTTCGACAGCGAACACTGAAGCTTTCTTT. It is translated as CASSLISTANTEAFF.

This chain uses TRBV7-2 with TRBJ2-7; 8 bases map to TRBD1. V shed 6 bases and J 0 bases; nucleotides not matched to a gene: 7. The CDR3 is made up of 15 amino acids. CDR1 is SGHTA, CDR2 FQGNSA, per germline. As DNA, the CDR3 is TGTGCCAGCAGACTTAGACAGGGGAGCTCCTACGAGCAGTACTTC. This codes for CASRLRQGSSYEQYF. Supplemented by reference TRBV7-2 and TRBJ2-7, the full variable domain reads GAGVSQSPSNKVTEKGKDVELRCDPISGHTALYWYRQSLGQGLEFLIYFQGNSAPDKSGLPSDRFSAERTGGSVSTLTIQRTQQEDSAVYLCASRLRQGSSYEQYFGPGTRLTVT.

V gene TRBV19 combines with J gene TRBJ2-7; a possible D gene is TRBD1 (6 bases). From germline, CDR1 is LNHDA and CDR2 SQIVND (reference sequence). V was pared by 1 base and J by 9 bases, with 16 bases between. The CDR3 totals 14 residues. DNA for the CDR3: TGTGCCAGTAGTATAGGGACAGTCATAGAGGCGCAGTACTTC. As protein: CASSIGTVIEAQYF.

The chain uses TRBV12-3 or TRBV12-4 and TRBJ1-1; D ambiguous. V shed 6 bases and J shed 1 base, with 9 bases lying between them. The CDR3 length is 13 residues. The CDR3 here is CASSPPRNTEAFF. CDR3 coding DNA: TGTGCCAGCAGCCCGCCCCGGAACACTGAAGCTTTCTTT.

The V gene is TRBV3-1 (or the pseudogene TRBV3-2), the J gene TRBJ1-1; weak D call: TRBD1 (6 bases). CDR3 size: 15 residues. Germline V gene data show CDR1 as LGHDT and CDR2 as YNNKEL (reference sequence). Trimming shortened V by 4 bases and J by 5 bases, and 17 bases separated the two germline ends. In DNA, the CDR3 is TGTGCCAGCAGCCGGGAACAGGGTAGGGAAACTGAAGCTTTCTTT. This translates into CASSREQGRETEAFF.

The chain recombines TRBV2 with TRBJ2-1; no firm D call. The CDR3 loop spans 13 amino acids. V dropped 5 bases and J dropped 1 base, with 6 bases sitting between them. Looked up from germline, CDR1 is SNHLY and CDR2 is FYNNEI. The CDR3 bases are TGTGCCAGCAGTCACGGTTCCTACAATGAGCAGTTCTTC. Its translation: CASSHGSYNEQFF.

The CDR3 nucleotides read TGTGCCAGCAGCTTAGTACAGAGCTATGGCTACACCTTC. Encoded protein: CASSLVQSYGYTF. The chain links TRBV7-8 to TRBJ1-2, with unresolved D. Between the trimmed V and J ends, which lost 1 base and 4 bases, there was a span of 7 bases. This CDR3 has 13 amino acids. In germline, CDR1 is SGHVS, CDR2 FQNEAQ.

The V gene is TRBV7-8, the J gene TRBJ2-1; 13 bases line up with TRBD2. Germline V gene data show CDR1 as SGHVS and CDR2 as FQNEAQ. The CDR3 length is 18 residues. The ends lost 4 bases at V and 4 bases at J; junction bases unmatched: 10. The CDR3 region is CASSSKLAGGPAYNEQFF. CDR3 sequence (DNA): TGTGCCAGCAGCTCCAAACTAGCGGGGGGGCCCGCTTACAATGAGCAGTTCTTC.